These T cell receptor beta chains were read from a single sample in a study of cytomegalovirus exposure and HLA in healthy donors. The data were produced by immunoSEQ multiplex PCR, yet TCRdb's version contains in-frame clones alone and is incomplete. The profile shows some 310,000 clones, approximately 86% of them singletons. Material for sequencing was PBMCs. The receptors derive from a man under 40 in good health and CMV-seronegative. Both conserved end residues are part of each CDR3. The listing skips clone size in some rows; elsewhere it reads once, few, many or a size class.

clone size | J gene | V gene | CDR3 protein
. | TRBJ1-4 | TRBV7-2 | CASSSVTNEKLFF
. | TRBJ2-3 | TRBV27 | CASSPGGDSTDTQYF
once | TRBJ2-5 | TRBV6-5 | CASSYELAGGWTQYF
. | TRBJ2-2 | TRBV27 | CASTGLAGVNTGELFF
. | TRBJ1-5 | TRBV2 | CASRRDRNSNQPQHF
. | TRBJ2-7 | TRBV27 | CASSNTGVNEQYF
. | TRBJ2-7 | TRBV6-4 | CASSPAGYLPYEQYF
. | TRBJ1-5 | TRBV12-5 | CASGLDDRVPQHF
. | TRBJ2-1 | TRBV6-5 | CASSPSTGRQFF
. | TRBJ2-5 | TRBV11-2 | CASSLVLAGWETQYF
few | TRBJ2-7 | TRBV6-5 | CASSGQGARAYEQYF
. | TRBJ2-1 | TRBV9 | CASSVARGQGGYNEQFF
. | TRBJ2-1 | TRBV7-8 | CASSERLAGAAYNEQFF
once | TRBJ2-7 | TRBV7-9 | CASSPVGGAYEQYF
. | TRBJ2-2 | TRBV7-2 | CASSLGTGGRTGELFF
. | TRBJ1-2 | TRBV7-8 | CASSLEDTGSYYGYTF
. | TRBJ1-1 | TRBV6-5 | CASSYSSRGGTEAFF
. | TRBJ1-1 | TRBV6-5 | CASSYEARNTEAFF
. | TRBJ1-4 | TRBV30 | CAWSDTGGINEKLFF
few | TRBJ1-1 | TRBV4-1 | CASSRGLLMNTEAFF
. | TRBJ2-3 | TRBV5-1 | CASSPRGGQGPDTQYF
. | TRBJ2-7 | TRBV18 | CASSPTRSYEQYF
. | TRBJ2-2 | TRBV27 | CASSRLTGTGELFF
. | TRBJ2-7 | TRBV11-2 | CASSSPGGGNEQYF
. | TRBJ1-5 | TRBV6-5 | CASTYSVNQPQHF
. | TRBJ2-7 | TRBV5-6 | CASSFGTGIEQYF
. | TRBJ2-4 | TRBV7-2 | CASSLGSRLAKNIQYF
. | TRBJ1-5 | TRBV7-5 | CVRSLVGQGRSQPQHF
. | TRBJ2-6 | TRBV4-2 | CASSQELLSGANVLTF
. | TRBJ1-1 | TRBV5-1 | CASSSGGPKNTEAFF
few | TRBJ2-7 | TRBV18 | CASSHREALSYEQYF
. | TRBJ2-1 | TRBV7-6 | CASSLPHSGGGYNEQFF
once | TRBJ2-1 | TRBV6-6 | CASSTLAGGPGNEQFF
. | TRBJ2-1 | TRBV5-1 | CASSFAGTSYNEQFF
. | TRBJ1-2 | TRBV5-1 | CASSEDRYGYTF
. | TRBJ1-2 | TRBV14 | CASSQRQGNYGYTF
. | TRBJ1-1 | TRBV9 | CASKAGATVEAFF
. | TRBJ2-7 | TRBV5-1 | CASSTFDRGYEQYF